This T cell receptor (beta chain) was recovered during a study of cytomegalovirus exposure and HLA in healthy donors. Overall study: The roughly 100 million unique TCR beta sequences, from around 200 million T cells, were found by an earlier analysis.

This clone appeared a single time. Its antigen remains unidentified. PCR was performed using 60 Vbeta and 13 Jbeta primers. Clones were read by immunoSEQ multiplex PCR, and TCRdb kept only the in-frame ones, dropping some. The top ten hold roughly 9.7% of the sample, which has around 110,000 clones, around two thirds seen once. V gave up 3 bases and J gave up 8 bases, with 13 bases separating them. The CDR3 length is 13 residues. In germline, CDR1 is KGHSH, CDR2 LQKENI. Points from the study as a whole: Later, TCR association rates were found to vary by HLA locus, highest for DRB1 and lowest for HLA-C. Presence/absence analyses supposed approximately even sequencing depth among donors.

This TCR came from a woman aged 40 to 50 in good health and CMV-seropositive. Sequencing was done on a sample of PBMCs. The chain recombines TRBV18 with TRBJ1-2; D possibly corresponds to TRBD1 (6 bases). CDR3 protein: CASSPGQNDGYTF. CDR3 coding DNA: TGTGCCAGCTCACCTGGACAGAACGACGGCTACACCTTC.